Following are 20 T cell receptor beta chains from one sample sequenced in a study of T cells in localized non-small cell lung cancer. Profiled with immunoSEQ multiplex PCR; TCRdb holds only in-frame clones, not every one. The table lists 50,000 to 75,000 clones, just over 90% of them singletons. Source: peripheral blood, taken before any cancer treatment. These receptors came from a man aged 35 to 69 with stage I lung adenocarcinoma.

The rearrangement joins TRBV5-1 to TRBJ2-5, with TRBD2 as a possible D gene (6 bases). This CDR3 region has 15 residues. Trimming stripped 4 bases from V and 3 bases from J, with 16 bases between. Germline assignment: CDR1 SGHRS and CDR2 YFSETQ. CDR3 amino acids: CASSKDVGGKETQYF. For the CDR3, the DNA is TGCGCCAGCAGCAAAGACGTAGGCGGGAAAGAGACCCAGTACTTC.

The chain carries TRBV19 and TRBJ1-5, with D possibly being TRBD1 (5 bases). CDR3 size: 15 residues. The germline V and J ends were trimmed by 1 base and 5 bases, with 12 bases remaining between them. The V gene's germline CDR1 is LNHDA and CDR2 SQIVND (reference sequence). This chain's CDR3 is CASSIAGGGHQPQHF. The CDR3 bases are TGTGCCAGTAGTATAGCGGGGGGGGGTCATCAGCCCCAGCATTTT.

V and J are TRBV2 and TRBJ1-4; unclear D gene. The length of the CDR3 is 13 residues. Trimming pared 6 bases from V and 8 bases from J, leaving 13 bases between. Germline values: CDR1 SNHLY, CDR2 FYNNEI. The CDR3 nucleotides are TGTGCCAGCAGCGTGGACCTGGGGGAAAAACTGTTTTTT. Amino acid sequence: CASSVDLGEKLFF.

The chain uses TRBV11-2 and TRBJ1-5; 8 bases line up with TRBD1. The CDR3 totals 14 residues. Trimming took 5 bases from V and 3 from J; bases not matched to a gene: 3. The germline V gene has CDR1 SGHAT and CDR2 FQNNGV. In DNA, the CDR3 is TGTGCCAGCAGCAGGGACAGGATCAATCAGCCCCAGCATTTT. This translates into CASSRDRINQPQHF.

This chain uses TRBV6-1 with TRBJ1-5; tentatively, D is TRBD1 (5 bases). The CDR3 is made up of 16 amino acids. V was cut by 1 base and J by 0 bases, with 10 bases left in between. Germline loops: CDR1 MNHNS, CDR2 SASEGT. In nucleotides, the CDR3 is TGTGCCAGCAGTGAAGTGGCAGGGACTAGCAATCAGCCCCAGCATTTT. It yields the protein CASSEVAGTSNQPQHF.

The chain uses TRBV27 and TRBJ2-1; D gene unclear. Germline CDR1 MNHEY, CDR2 SMNVEV (reference sequence). V dropped 4 bases and J dropped 9 bases, with 19 bases sitting between them. The CDR3 is 15 residues long. The CDR3 protein is CASSSVLDPTTEQFF. CDR3 nucleotide sequence: TGTGCCAGCAGTTCCGTTCTGGATCCCACAACTGAGCAGTTCTTC.

The chain has TRBV2 and TRBJ2-7, with no clear D. Germline CDR1 is SNHLY and CDR2 is FYNNEI. Deletions cut 7 bases from V and 2 bases from J, with 9 bases between. This CDR3 is 12 amino acids long. The CDR3 region has the DNA TGTGCCAGCATAGGACGAACCTACGAGCAGTACTTC. Residues: CASIGRTYEQYF.

V usage is TRBV18 and J usage is TRBJ2-3; tentative D call: TRBD1 (6 bases). Germline V gene sequence: CDR1 KGHSH, CDR2 LQKENI. The length of the CDR3 is 13 residues. With 0 bases removed from V and 9 bases from J, the gap between germline ends came to 10 bases. The DNA for the CDR3 is TGTGCCAGCTCACCACCGCAGGGGAAGACGCAGTATTTT. Translation gives CASSPPQGKTQYF.

The genes are TRBV7-3 and TRBJ2-3; D is perhaps TRBD2 (5 bases). The CDR3 is 15 amino acids. With 2 bases removed from V and 1 base from J, the gap between germline ends came to 10 bases. Germline CDR1 SGHTA, CDR2 FQGTGA. In nucleotides, the CDR3 is TGTGCCAGCAGCTTACTGGACGGGGGCACAGATACGCAGTATTTT. It codes for CASSLLDGGTDTQYF.

CDR3 sequence: CSAREAEGYTF. Written as DNA, the CDR3 is TGCAGTGCTAGAGAGGCGGAGGGCTACACCTTC. This chain links TRBV20-1 with TRBJ1-2, with no clear D. The germline V gene has CDR1 DFQATT and CDR2 SNEGSKA (reference sequence). With 0 bases removed from V and 8 bases from J, the gap between germline ends came to 7 bases. The length of the CDR3 is 11 residues.

The J gene is TRBJ1-6, the V gene TRBV11-2, with D perhaps matching TRBD1 (6 bases). The CDR3 is made up of 14 amino acids. Germline V gene lookup returns CDR1 SGHAT and CDR2 FQNNGV. V was pared by 2 bases and J by 10 bases, with 12 bases between. This chain's CDR3 is CASSLRGSSSPLHF. CDR3 in DNA: TGTGCCAGCAGCTTAAGGGGGAGCAGCTCACCCCTCCACTTT.

This chain links TRBV7-2 with TRBJ2-2; D possibly corresponds to TRBD2 (6 bases). In germline, CDR1 is SGHTA, CDR2 FQGNSA. The CDR3 runs to 16 residues. Trimming stripped 7 bases from V and 1 base from J, with 16 bases between. CDR3: CASTPGVPKNTGELFF. The CDR3 DNA is TGTGCCAGCACCCCGGGAGTACCAAAGAACACCGGGGAGCTGTTTTTT.

The rearrangement links TRBV6-6 to TRBJ2-7; D unclear. V lost 6 bases and J lost 0, with 15 bases in between. Germline CDR1 MNHNY, CDR2 SVGAGI (reference sequence). The CDR3 is 15 residues long. CDR3 in amino acids: CASSPGPRSSYEQYF. The CDR3 DNA sequence: TGTGCCAGCAGCCCCGGACCGAGGAGCTCCTACGAGCAGTACTTC.

The chain has TRBV5-4 and TRBJ2-5, with D possibly TRBD2 on 5 matching bases. Trimming removed 10 bases from V and 1 base from J, with 17 bases in between. The CDR3 is 14 amino acids. Germline loops: CDR1 SGHNT, CDR2 YYREEE (reference sequence). The CDR3 coding sequence is TGTGCCTGGGTGGGGAGCGGAACCCAAGAGACCCAGTACTTC. Translating it yields CAWVGSGTQETQYF.

The chain uses TRBV5-6 and TRBJ1-2, with a tentative D call TRBD1 (6 bases). V was cut by 4 bases and J by 8 bases, with 12 bases left in between. This CDR3 is 12 amino acids long. Germline loops: CDR1 SGHDT, CDR2 YYEEEE. CDR3 sequence reads: CASSSRGFGYTF. Written as DNA, the CDR3 is TGTGCCAGCAGCAGCAGGGGTTTCGGCTACACCTTC. The complete variable domain, with remaining parts taken from reference TRBV5-6 and TRBJ1-2, reads DAGVTQSPTHLIKTRGQQVTLRCSPKSGHDTVSWYQQALGQGPQFIFQYYEEEERQRGNFPDRFSGHQFPNYSSELNVNALLLGDSALYLCASSSRGFGYTFGSGTRLTVV.

The V call is TRBV27, the J call TRBJ1-2, with D possibly matching TRBD1 (5 bases). Germline V gene lookup returns CDR1 MNHEY and CDR2 SMNVEV (reference sequence). Trimming left V 6 bases short and J 1 base short, with 15 bases between. The CDR3 has 15 amino acids. CDR3: CASRTAGLNNYGYTF. CDR3 coding DNA: TGTGCCAGCAGGACCGCAGGGCTGAATAACTATGGCTACACCTTC.

The rearrangement uses TRBV18 and TRBJ2-7, with 12 bases lining up with TRBD1. There are 14 residues in the CDR3. Germline lookup yields CDR1 KGHSH and CDR2 LQKENI. Germline trimming cut 3 bases from V and 9 bases from J; bases unmatched to any gene: 6. The CDR3 region is CASSPPGQGASQYF. CDR3 in DNA: TGTGCCAGCTCACCCCCGGGACAGGGGGCTTCGCAGTACTTC.

The rearrangement uses TRBV5-5 and TRBJ2-7, with D perhaps matching TRBD2 (7 bases). This CDR3 has 14 residues. Germline V gives CDR1 SGHKS, CDR2 YYEKEE (reference sequence). With 2 bases removed from V and 7 bases from J, the gap between germline ends came to 16 bases. Here the CDR3 DNA reads TGTGCCAGCAGCTTTGTAAGGGGGGGAGGAGAGCAGTACTTC. Protein sequence: CASSFVRGGGEQYF.

The genes are TRBV7-9 and TRBJ1-2; possible D gene TRBD1, 6 bases. V lost 5 bases and J lost 8, with 12 bases in between. CDR1 and CDR2 from the germline V gene are SEHNR and FQNEAQ (reference sequence). The CDR3 has 12 residues. CDR3 nucleotide sequence: TGTGCCAGCAGCCGACAGGACGGGGGCTACACCTTC. It translates to CASSRQDGGYTF.

The rearrangement joins TRBV9 to TRBJ2-7; D tentatively fits TRBD1 or TRBD2 (6 bases each). Germline V gives CDR1 SGDLS, CDR2 YYNGEE. CDR3 length: 14 residues. V lost 0 bases and J lost 5, with 12 bases in between. CDR3 sequence (DNA): TGTGCCAGCAGCGTAGTAGGGGGGCTGGACGAGCAGTACTTC. Residues: CASSVVGGLDEQYF.